This paragraph reports one T cell receptor (beta chain). TCRdb's table, derived via immunoSEQ multiplex PCR, lists solely in-frame clones and lacks some. The table lists hundreds of thousands of clones, around 89% of them singletons. This CDR3 has 13 amino acids. Germline V gives CDR1 SQVTM, CDR2 ANQGSEA. This sample is drawn from a study of shared T cell receptors in the human thymus. The data were also submitted as part of a second study, on human thymus T cells. Per that paper: It was from resections taken during corrective heart surgery that the thymus tissue came. Highly overlapping thymic repertoires in unrelated individuals were reported by related research.

This receptor was taken from a boy in the first two years of life with a congenital heart defect. The sequenced sample consisted of thymocytes. This sequence joins TRBV29-1 and TRBJ2-5; D gene unclear. The better agreement between TRBJ2-7 and the DNA end casts doubt on the J call. The CDR3 DNA is TGCAGCGCCTTGCAGGTTGGCCCCTACGAGCAGTACTTC. Its translation is CSALQVGPYEQYF.